Shown below are 3 T cell receptor beta chains from a single sample sequenced in a study of cytomegalovirus exposure and HLA in healthy donors (dated by TCRdb to about 2017). The protocol used for the library was the immunoSEQ multiplex PCR assay. For the multiplex PCR, a mixture combining 60 forward primers for TCR Vbeta segments and 13 reverse primers for TCR Jbeta segments was used. This is the immuneACCESS table as TCRdb keeps it, with only in-frame sequences that have V and J called. A part of the clones is gone; compared with another copy, unresolved V genes explain less than half, and the rest is unexplained. The sample yields some 130,000 clones; around 63% were counted once. The ten largest clones represent about 1.5% of the sample. The sequenced material came from PBMCs. These receptors were collected from a human donor in good health.

The rearrangement links TRBV9 to TRBJ2-7; 10 nucleotides align to TRBD1. V was clipped by 4 bases and J by 6 bases; unmatched bases: 7. Germline assignment: CDR1 SGDLS and CDR2 YYNGEE. The CDR3 is made up of 14 amino acids. Here the CDR3 DNA reads TGTGCCAGCAGCCCCCAGGGACAGGGGTTCGAGCAGTACTTC. Translation: CASSPQGQGFEQYF.

This clone was counted a few times. V is TRBV4-1 and J is TRBJ2-7, with 9 bases fitting TRBD2. The V gene end was trimmed by 1 base and the J gene end by 12 bases; junction bases not matched to a gene: 7. CDR1 is MGHRA, CDR2 YSYEKL, per germline. CDR3 length: 13 amino acids. In DNA form, the CDR3 reads TGCGCCAGCAGCCAAGGGGCTAGCGGGATAAGGTACTTC. The encoded protein is CASSQGASGIRYF.

V is TRBV18 and J is TRBJ2-5; TRBD1 matches at 12 bases. The J call may be in error: the DNA end matches TRBJ2-7 better. The V gene's germline CDR1 is KGHSH and CDR2 LQKENI. The CDR3 is 17 residues long. As DNA, the CDR3 is TGTGCCAGCTCAGCCGGGACAGGGGGCTCAGTCCCCTACGAGCAGTACTTC. As protein: CASSAGTGGSVPYEQYF.